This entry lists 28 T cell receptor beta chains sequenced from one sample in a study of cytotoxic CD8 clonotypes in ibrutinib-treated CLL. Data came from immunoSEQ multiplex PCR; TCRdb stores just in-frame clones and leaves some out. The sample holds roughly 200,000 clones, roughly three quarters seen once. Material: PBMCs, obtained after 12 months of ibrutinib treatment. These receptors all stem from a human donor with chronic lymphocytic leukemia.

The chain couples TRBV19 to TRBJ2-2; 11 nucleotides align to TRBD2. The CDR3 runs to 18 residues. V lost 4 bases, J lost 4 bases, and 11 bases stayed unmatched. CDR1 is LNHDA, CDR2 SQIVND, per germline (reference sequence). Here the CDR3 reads CASSTQTRLAGFTGELFF. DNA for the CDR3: TGTGCCAGTAGTACCCAAACCCGACTAGCGGGATTCACCGGGGAGCTGTTTTTT.

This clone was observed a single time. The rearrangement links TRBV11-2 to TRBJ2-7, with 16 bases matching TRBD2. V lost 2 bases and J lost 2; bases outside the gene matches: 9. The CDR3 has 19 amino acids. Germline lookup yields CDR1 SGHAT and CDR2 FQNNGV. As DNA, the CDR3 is TGTGCCAGCAGCTTACCCCCGGGACTAGCGGGAGGGACTGCCTACGAGCAGTACTTC. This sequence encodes CASSLPPGLAGGTAYEQYF.

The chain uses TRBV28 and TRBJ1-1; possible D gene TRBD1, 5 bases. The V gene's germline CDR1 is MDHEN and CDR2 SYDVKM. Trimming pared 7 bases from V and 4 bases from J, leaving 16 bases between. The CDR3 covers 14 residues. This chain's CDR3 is CASIPSRGSTEAFF. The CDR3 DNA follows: TGTGCCAGCATCCCTTCGCGGGGGTCCACTGAAGCTTTCTTT.

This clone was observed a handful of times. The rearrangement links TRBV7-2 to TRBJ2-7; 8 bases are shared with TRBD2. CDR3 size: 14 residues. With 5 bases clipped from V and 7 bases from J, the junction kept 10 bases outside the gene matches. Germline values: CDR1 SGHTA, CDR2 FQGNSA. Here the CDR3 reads CASSPREGQREQYF. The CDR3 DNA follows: TGTGCCAGCAGCCCCCGGGAGGGCCAGAGGGAGCAGTACTTC.

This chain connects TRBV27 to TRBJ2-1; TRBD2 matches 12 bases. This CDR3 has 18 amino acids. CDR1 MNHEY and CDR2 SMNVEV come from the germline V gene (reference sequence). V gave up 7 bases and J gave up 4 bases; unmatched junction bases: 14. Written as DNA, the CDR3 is TGTGCCAGCAAACGGACTAGCGGGAACCACTACTCTTACAATGAGCAGTTCTTC. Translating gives CASKRTSGNHYSYNEQFF.

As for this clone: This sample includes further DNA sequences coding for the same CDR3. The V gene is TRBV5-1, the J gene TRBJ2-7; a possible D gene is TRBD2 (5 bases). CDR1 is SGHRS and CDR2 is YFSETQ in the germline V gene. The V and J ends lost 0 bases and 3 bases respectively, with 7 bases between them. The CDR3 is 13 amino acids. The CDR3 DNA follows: TGCGCCAGCAGCTTGGCCGGGATCTACGAGCAGTACTTC. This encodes CASSLAGIYEQYF. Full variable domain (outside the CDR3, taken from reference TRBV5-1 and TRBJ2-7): KAGVTQTPRYLIKTRGQQVTLSCSPISGHRSVSWYQQTPGQGLQFLFEYFSETQRNKGNFPGRFSGRQFSNSRSEMNVSTLELGDSALYLCASSLAGIYEQYFGPGTRLTVT.

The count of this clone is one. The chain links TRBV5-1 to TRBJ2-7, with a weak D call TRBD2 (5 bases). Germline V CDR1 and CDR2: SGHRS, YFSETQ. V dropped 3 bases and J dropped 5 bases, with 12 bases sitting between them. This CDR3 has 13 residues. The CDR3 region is CASSSIGGHEQYF. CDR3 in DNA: TGCGCCAGCAGCTCGATTGGAGGCCACGAGCAGTACTTC.

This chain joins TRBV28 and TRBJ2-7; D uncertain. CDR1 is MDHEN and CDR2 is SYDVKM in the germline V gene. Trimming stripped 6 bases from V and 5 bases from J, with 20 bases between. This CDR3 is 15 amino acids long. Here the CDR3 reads CASSPYGPPGHEQYF. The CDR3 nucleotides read TGTGCCAGCAGCCCCTACGGACCCCCCGGCCACGAGCAGTACTTC.

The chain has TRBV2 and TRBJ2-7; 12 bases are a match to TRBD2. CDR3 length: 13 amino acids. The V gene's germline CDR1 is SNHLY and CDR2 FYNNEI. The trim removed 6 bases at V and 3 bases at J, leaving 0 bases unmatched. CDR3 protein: CASRLAGGYEQYF. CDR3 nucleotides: TGTGCCAGCAGACTAGCGGGAGGCTACGAGCAGTACTTC.

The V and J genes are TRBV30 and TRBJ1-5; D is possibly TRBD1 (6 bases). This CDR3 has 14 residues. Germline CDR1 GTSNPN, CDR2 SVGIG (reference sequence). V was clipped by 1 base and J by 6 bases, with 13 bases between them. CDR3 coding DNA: TGTGCCTGGAGTGGCAGGGGTGGTTTTCAGCCCCAGCATTTT. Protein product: CAWSGRGGFQPQHF. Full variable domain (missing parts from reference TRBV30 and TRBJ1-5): SQTIHQWPATLVQPVGSPLSLECTVEGTSNPNLYWYRQAAGRGLQLLFYSVGIGQISSEVPQNLSASRPQDRQFILSSKKLLLSDSGFYLCAWSGRGGFQPQHFGDGTRLSIL.

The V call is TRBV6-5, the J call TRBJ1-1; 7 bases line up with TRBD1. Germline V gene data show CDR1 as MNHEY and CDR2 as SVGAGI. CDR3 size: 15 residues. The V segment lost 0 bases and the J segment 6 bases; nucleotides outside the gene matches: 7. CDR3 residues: CASSYSLQGVAEAFF. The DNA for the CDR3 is TGTGCCAGCAGTTACTCCCTGCAGGGGGTGGCTGAAGCTTTCTTT.

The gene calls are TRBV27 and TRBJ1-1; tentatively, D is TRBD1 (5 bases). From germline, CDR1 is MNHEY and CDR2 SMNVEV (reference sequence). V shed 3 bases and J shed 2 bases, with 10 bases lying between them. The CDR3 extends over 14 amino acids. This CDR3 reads CASSFGGGNTEAFF. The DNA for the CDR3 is TGTGCCAGCAGTTTTGGGGGGGGAAACACTGAAGCTTTCTTT.

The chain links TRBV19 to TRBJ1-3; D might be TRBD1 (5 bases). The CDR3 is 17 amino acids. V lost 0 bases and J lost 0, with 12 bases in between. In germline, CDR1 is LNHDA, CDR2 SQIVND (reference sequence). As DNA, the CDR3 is TGTGCCAGTAGTATAGACGGGGCAGCCAACTCTGGAAACACCATATATTTT. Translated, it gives CASSIDGAANSGNTIYF.

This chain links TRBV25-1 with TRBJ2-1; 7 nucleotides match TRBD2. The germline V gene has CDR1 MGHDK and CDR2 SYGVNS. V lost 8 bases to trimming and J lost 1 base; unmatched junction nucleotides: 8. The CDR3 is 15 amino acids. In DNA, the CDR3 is TGTGCCAGCGGGGGAGGGGCGTGGTCCTACAATGAGCAGTTCTTC. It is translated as CASGGGAWSYNEQFF.

This chain's CDR3 is CAISEPTTGSGFDTEAFF. CDR3 sequence (DNA): TGTGCCATCAGTGAGCCTACGACAGGGTCCGGGTTCGACACTGAAGCTTTCTTT. J is TRBJ1-1 and V is TRBV10-3; 7 bases fit TRBD1. The CDR3 runs to 18 residues. The trim removed 2 bases at V and 3 bases at J, leaving 15 bases unmatched. The germline gives CDR1 ENHRY, CDR2 SYGVKD.

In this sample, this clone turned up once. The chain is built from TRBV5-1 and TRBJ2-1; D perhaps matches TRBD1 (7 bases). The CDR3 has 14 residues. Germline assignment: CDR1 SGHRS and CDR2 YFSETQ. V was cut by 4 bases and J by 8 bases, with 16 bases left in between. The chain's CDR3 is CASSRGLRGDEQFF. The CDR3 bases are TGCGCCAGCAGCAGAGGACTCAGGGGGGATGAGCAGTTCTTC.

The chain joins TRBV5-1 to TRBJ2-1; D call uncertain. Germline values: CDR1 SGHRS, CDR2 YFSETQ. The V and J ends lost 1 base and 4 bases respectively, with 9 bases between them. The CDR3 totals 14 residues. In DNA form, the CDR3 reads TGCGCCAGCAGCTTGCTGTCCCAGTACAATGAGCAGTTCTTC. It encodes CASSLLSQYNEQFF.

The CDR3 loop reads CASSQEKRSSGNTIYF. CDR3 coding DNA: TGCGCCAGCAGCCAAGAGAAAAGGAGCTCTGGAAACACCATATATTTT. The V gene is TRBV4-1, the J gene TRBJ1-3; D unresolved. Trimming shortened V by 0 bases and J by 0 bases, and 9 bases separated the two germline ends. This CDR3 is 16 amino acids long. The germline CDR1 and CDR2 sequences are MGHRA and YSYEKL.

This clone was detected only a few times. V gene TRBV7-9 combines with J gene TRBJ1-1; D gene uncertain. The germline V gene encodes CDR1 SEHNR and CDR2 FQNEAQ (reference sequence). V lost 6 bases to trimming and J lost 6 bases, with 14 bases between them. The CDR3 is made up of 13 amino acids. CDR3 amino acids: CASSLEYTPEAFF. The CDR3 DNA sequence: TGTGCCAGCAGTTTGGAGTATACTCCTGAAGCTTTCTTT.

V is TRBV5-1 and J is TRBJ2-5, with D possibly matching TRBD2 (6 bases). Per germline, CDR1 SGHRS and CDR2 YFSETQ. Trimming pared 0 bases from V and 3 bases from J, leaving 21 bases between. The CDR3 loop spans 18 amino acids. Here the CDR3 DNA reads TGCGCCAGCAGCTTGGTTGGACGAGTTCTAGCGTTCGAAGAGACCCAGTACTTC. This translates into CASSLVGRVLAFEETQYF.

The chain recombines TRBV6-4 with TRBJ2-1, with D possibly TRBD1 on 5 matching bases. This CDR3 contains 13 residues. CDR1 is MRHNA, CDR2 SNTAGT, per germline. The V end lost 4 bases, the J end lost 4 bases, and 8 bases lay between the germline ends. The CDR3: CASSGKGYNEQFF. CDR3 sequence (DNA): TGTGCCAGCAGTGGTAAGGGGTACAATGAGCAGTTCTTC.

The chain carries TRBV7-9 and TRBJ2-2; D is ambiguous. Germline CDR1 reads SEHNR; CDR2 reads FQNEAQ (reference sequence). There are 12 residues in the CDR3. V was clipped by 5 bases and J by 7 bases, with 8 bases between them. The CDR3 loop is CASSPPSGELFF. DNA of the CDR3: TGTGCCAGCAGCCCACCGAGCGGGGAGCTGTTTTTT.

CDR3 bases: TGTGCCAGCAGCCTCGGGCTCGACAGCGGGCCCCTCCACTTT. The encoded protein is CASSLGLDSGPLHF. This rearrangement joins TRBV7-9 to TRBJ1-6; tentatively, D is TRBD1 (5 bases). Germline V gives CDR1 SEHNR, CDR2 FQNEAQ (reference sequence). V lost 5 bases and J lost 13, with 18 bases in between. The CDR3 consists of 14 residues.

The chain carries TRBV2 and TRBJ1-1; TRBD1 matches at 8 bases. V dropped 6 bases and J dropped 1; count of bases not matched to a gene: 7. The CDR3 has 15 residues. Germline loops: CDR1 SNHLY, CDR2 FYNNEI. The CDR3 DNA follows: TGTGCCAGCAGGCGGACAGGGCAGGGGAACACTGAAGCTTTCTTT. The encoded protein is CASRRTGQGNTEAFF. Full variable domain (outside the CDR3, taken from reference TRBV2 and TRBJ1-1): EPEVTQTPSHQVTQMGQEVILRCVPISNHLYFYWYRQILGQKVEFLVSFYNNEISEKSEIFDDQFSVERPDGSNFTLKIRSTKLEDSAMYFCASRRTGQGNTEAFFGQGTRLTVV.

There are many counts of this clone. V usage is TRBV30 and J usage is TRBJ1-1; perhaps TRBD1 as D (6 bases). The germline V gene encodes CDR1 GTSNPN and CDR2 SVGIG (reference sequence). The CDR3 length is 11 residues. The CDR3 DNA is TGTGCGTGCCACAGGGCCACTGAAGCTTTCTTT. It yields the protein CACHRATEAFF.

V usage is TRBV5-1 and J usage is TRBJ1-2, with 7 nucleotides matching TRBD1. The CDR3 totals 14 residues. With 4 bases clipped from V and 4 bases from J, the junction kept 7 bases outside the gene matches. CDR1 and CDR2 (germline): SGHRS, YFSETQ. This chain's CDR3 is CASSPQGGLYGYTF. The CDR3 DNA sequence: TGCGCCAGCAGCCCGCAGGGGGGCCTCTATGGCTACACCTTC.

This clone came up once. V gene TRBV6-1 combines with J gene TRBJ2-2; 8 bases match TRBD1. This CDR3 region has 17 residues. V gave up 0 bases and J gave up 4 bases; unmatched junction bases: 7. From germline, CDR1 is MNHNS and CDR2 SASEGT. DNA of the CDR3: TGTGCCAGCAGTGAAGCGCGGCAGGGGGCGCGCACCGGGGAGCTGTTTTTT. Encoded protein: CASSEARQGARTGELFF.

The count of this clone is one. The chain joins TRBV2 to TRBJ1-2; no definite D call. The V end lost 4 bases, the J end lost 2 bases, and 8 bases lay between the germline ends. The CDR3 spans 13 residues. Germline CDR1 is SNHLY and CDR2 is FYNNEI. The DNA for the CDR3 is TGTGCCAGCAGTGTCGCGGAGAACTATGGCTACACCTTC. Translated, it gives CASSVAENYGYTF.